This T cell receptor beta chain was sequenced for a study of regulatory T cells in long-lasting Graves disease (dated by TCRdb to the early 2020s). Context from the whole study: Patients with newly diagnosed Graves' disease had been on antithyroid drugs for under 3 months. This study used TCR sequencing and RNA sequencing of peripheral blood to compare persistent Graves' disease patients against newly diagnosed Graves' disease patients. The study took place in China and was registered as a clinical trial. A total of around 35 samples underwent TCR sequencing, from roughly 13 patients with persistent Graves' disease and 20 or so patients with newly diagnosed Graves' disease.

The time point label corresponds to: newly diagnosed GD, antithyroid drugs for less than 3 months. For both TCR sequencing and RNA sequencing, RNA was extracted from PBMCs using TRIzol. Graves' disease was diagnosed according to American Thyroid Association guidelines. Recruitment of patients was carried out at an endocrinology department in Xi'an, China. From each patient, roughly 9 milliliters of peripheral blood was collected into an EDTA anticoagulant tube. Ficoll Paque Plus density gradient separation was used to isolate PBMCs, and no further T cell sorting was done. RNA quality was checked with an Agilent 2100 Bioanalyzer and agarose gel, and concentration with a NanoDrop 2000. Library construction relied on multiplex PCR. This sample was sequenced with an Illumina HiSeq 4000. TCR beta libraries were built with iRepertoire HTBI primers and Arm-PCR amplification of CDR3 regions. PCR products were gel purified before sequencing. Per the source publication's procedure: Across samples, 62 TRBV and 14 TRBJ segments were identified and used for gene usage analysis of CDR3 amino acid clonotypes. COPE and FqMerger were used to merge the filtered high-quality paired reads into contigs. BLAST was used to align contigs to IMGT TRBV, TRBD and TRBJ reference genes, and CDR3 was defined according to IMGT. Highly expanded clones were defined as clonotypes with a frequency above 0.1%. Repertoire diversity was measured by Shannon entropy, and V-J evenness by the Gini coefficient. Public clonotypes were defined as clonotypes shared by more than one individual. TCRdb reanalyzed the raw reads on its own, using fastp at Q25 for trimming and MiXCR for clone calling, and kept in-frame beta chains. Under each unique CDR3 protein, matching rows form one entry showing the most common genes and DNA. The V and J calls here are based on TCRdb, not the publication. Recorded for this sample are 350,000 to 400,000 distinct CDR3 sequences; under 20% of them occurred a single time. 20% of the sample rests with the top ten.

Findings and caveats that apply to the study as a whole: Sequencing and analysis were limited to the TCR beta chain. Persistent disease showed preferential use of TRBV28, TRBJ1-2 and TRBJ2-5, whereas newly diagnosed disease favored TRBV20-1 and TRBJ2-1. Persistent Graves' disease patients showed lower TCR Shannon entropy and fewer highly expanded clones than newly diagnosed patients, suggesting clonal expansion. Persistent patients shared more public clonotypes among themselves (fewer than 3,000) than newly diagnosed patients did (nearly 1,000). Peripheral blood alone was examined, since thyroid tissue, which constituted the primary lesion, could not be accessed. The authors acknowledged the small sample size as a limitation that may reduce accuracy.

Counted from cysteine to phenylalanine, this CDR3 has 16 amino acids. Only the CDR3 DNA is retained, 48 bases long and in frame from the first base. According to the germline V gene, CDR1 reads SGHRS and CDR2 reads YFSETQ. Relative to germline, V is 4 bases shorter and J is 1 base shorter, with 17 bases between their ends. This clonotype was observed a handful of times. Its antigen is currently not known. No base-level quality is on record; no much larger clone is a single base apart. This same sample was also taken into another study, of T cells in Graves' hyperthyroidism and ophthalmopathy. The other study reports the following: Graves' hyperthyroidism was defined as stable when no progression to ophthalmopathy occurred over 18 months of follow-up. The hyperthyroidism patients were between 18 and 65 years old and newly diagnosed, with a disease duration of less than 2 months. Exclusion was applied to patients with uncontrolled infections, other autoimmune diseases, pregnancy or lactation. Diagnoses relied on clinical symptoms, serum thyroxine and TRAb, thyroid ultrasound and orbital computed tomography. The TCR CDR3 was subjected to a first round of RT-PCR using the HTBI primer set and the Qiagen OneStep RT-PCR kit. Most expanded thyroid clonotypes (frequency above 0.001) were also found in blood, which suggests that blood repertoires may mirror thyroid immune responses. Ophthalmopathy was separated from stable hyperthyroidism by a 13 V-J signature model, with about 88% sensitivity and roughly 81% specificity obtained in cross-validation and 80%/75% obtained in testing. During validation, the model predicted progression to ophthalmopathy a median of around six months ahead of onset, with more than 60% sensitivity and 72.22% specificity. To identify TCR V-J signatures that set the groups apart, the researchers used a discovery cohort of approximately 98 patients, made up of 43 with Graves' ophthalmopathy and some 56 with stable Graves' hyperthyroidism. Prospective prediction of ophthalmopathy was tested in an independent validation cohort of some 20 hyperthyroidism patients and 17 patients who later progressed to ophthalmopathy. For training and testing, the 100 patients in the discovery cohort were randomly divided in a 7:3 ratio. The study also compared thyroid tissue and blood T-cell repertoires from a handful of Graves' hyperthyroidism patients. Once sampling was done, hyperthyroidism patients were given methimazole at a starting dose of 30 mg daily, whereas ophthalmopathy patients were given high-dose intravenous methylprednisolone. Libraries were constructed in a second round of multiplex PCR, after which size selection and purification were performed. Libraries were sequenced paired-end with 100 bp reads on an Illumina HiSeq2000. SOAPnuke was used to process the raw data, removing reads that contained adapters or uncalled bases, had a mean Phred below 15, or lacked an exact match to the constant primer or identifier. High-quality paired reads were merged with COPE v1.2.5, and unique nucleotide sequences were defined as clonotypes. Clonotypes were aligned to IMGT TRBV, TRBD and TRBJ reference segments using MiTCR v1.1. Only V-J combinations with frequency above 0.0001, covering about 99% of repertoires, were analysed. The TCS score was defined as the ratio of F50 (clonal expansion) to E x V (chaos), calculated using BLOSUM62-based TCRdist between CDR3 peptides within each V-J. Welch's t-statistics and random forest reduced around 550 V-J features to roughly 13, which were used in a naive Bayes classifier (R e1071). Sample size was not statistically predetermined, and investigators were not blinded to group allocation. TCR Vbeta CDR3 sequencing of fewer than 150 peripheral blood samples (approximately 44 ophthalmopathy, around 80 hyperthyroidism and roughly 17 progressor patients) is reported in the paper.

This sequence was found in a young woman with Graves disease. Donor details come from another sample of the same person, matched by shared clones. This specimen consisted of peripheral blood mononuclear cells (PBMCs), obtained at new diagnosis, from a patient treated with antithyroid drugs. The V and J genes are TRBV5-1 and TRBJ1-1; tentative D gene TRBD1, with 6 bases matching. The CDR3 reads CASSPDPGQQNTEAFF. In nucleotide form, the sequence is TGCGCCAGCAGCCCGGATCCGGGACAACAGAACACTGAAGCTTTCTTT.